This T cell receptor (beta chain) was documented in a study of sequential checkpoint blockade in melanoma. Treatment here: randomized to nivolumab then ipilimumab (arm A) or the reverse (arm B). None of the patients previously received DNA-damaging chemotherapy. PBMC sorting kept live CD3+CD8+ cells without CD19 or CD56. CDR1 is MNHNS, CDR2 SASEGT, per germline. The CDR3 has 15 amino acids. V lost 5 bases to trimming and J lost 5 bases, with 16 bases between them. Only in-frame clones appear in the TCRdb table, and some are missing; sequencing was by immunoSEQ multiplex PCR. The sample shows about 28,000 clones, more than 80% of them seen only once.

This TCR was recovered from a human donor with melanoma. The specimen comprised CD8+ T cells sorted from blood (inferred from file names), sampled from a patient given nivolumab and ipilimumab in sequence. The chain combines TRBV6-1 with TRBJ1-5; D unresolved. CDR3 sequence (DNA): TGTGCCAGCAGTAACGACCCAGGTGTGGATCAGCCCCAGCATTTT. Translating it yields CASSNDPGVDQPQHF.